This is a list of T cell receptor beta chains from one sample in a study of shared clonotypes between healthy human individuals. Only in-frame clones appear in the TCRdb table, and some are missing; sequencing was by immunoSEQ multiplex PCR. The top ten clones hold 0.37% of a sample with roughly 2.2 million clones, less than 95% of them seen once. Source material: naive CD4+ T cells from PBMCs. The receptor set was obtained from a man younger than 35 in good health. Some clones in this sample may be carry-over from other donors' samples. CDR3s include the opening cysteine and the closing phenylalanine or tryptophan. A D gene is named only where the DNA matches it firmly. Clone size is stated in some rows and not others, as once, few, many or a class when expanded.

TGTGCCAGCAGCTCTCCACAACTAGCAGAGACCCAGTACTTC | CASSSPQLAETQYF | - | - | TRBJ2-5 | TRBV7-6
TGTGCCAGCAGCAGGAAAGCGACAGGGGGCACAGATACGCAGTATTTT | CASSRKATGGTDTQYF | - | TRBD1 | TRBJ2-3 | TRBV7-6
TGTGCCAGCAGTGAACGGGGAGGAGAGACCCAGTACTTC | CASSERGGETQYF | - | - | TRBJ2-5 | TRBV6-1
TGCGCCAGCAGCTCCGACATGAATACTGAAGCTTTCTTT | CASSSDMNTEAFF | - | - | TRBJ1-1 | TRBV5-1
TGTGCCAGCAGCTTAGGGGTCACTCTGGACACCGGGGAGCTGTTTTTT | CASSLGVTLDTGELFF | - | - | TRBJ2-2 | TRBV7-8
TGTGCCAGCAGCCCAACAGGGAACATTCAGTACTTC | CASSPTGNIQYF | - | - | TRBJ2-4 | TRBV7-9
TGTGCCAGCAGTTACTCAGGGTTGGGCACTGAAGCTTTCTTT | CASSYSGLGTEAFF | - | - | TRBJ1-1 | TRBV6-5
TGTGCCAGCAGCCGAAGAGCGGACAGCTCCTACAATGAGCAGTTCTTC | CASSRRADSSYNEQFF | once | - | TRBJ2-1 | TRBV11-2
TGTGCCAGCAGTTCCCTCACTGACGAGCAGTACTTC | CASSSLTDEQYF | - | - | TRBJ2-7 | TRBV6-5
TGTGCCAGCAGGGGGGACTACCGTTACACCGGGGAGCTGTTTTTT | CASRGDYRYTGELFF | - | TRBD2 | TRBJ2-2 | TRBV27
TGTGCCAGCACCGTCTTGGCGGGAGGGACCAAACGGCAGTTCTTC | CASTVLAGGTKRQFF | once | TRBD2 | TRBJ2-1 | TRBV28
TGTGCCAGTACCCTCCCGATGGGGACTGAAGCTTTCTTT | CASTLPMGTEAFF | few | - | TRBJ1-1 | TRBV19
TGCGCCAGCAGCTTGGCCTCGGGTCTCTACGAGCAGTACTTC | CASSLASGLYEQYF | - | - | TRBJ2-7 | TRBV5-1
TGTGCCAGCAGCCTAACTTATACGTCTGCAGCTTTCTTT | CASSLTYTSAAFF | few | - | TRBJ1-1 | TRBV14
TGTGCCTGGAGATTGCCGGGACAGGCCCTCCAGCCCCAGCATTTT | CAWRLPGQALQPQHF | - | TRBD1 | TRBJ1-5 | TRBV30
TGTGCCGCCCAAAGTCGTAGCGGTTACAATGAGCAGTTCTTC | CAAQSRSGYNEQFF | - | - | TRBJ2-1 | TRBV27
TGTGCCAGCTCACGACAGGGGCCGGCTCTCACCGGGGAGAGGGCTGAAGCTTTCTTT | CASSRQGPALTGERAEAFF | - | TRBD1 | TRBJ1-1 | TRBV18
TGTGCCTGGAGTGCCCCAGGGTTGTGGACTGAAGCTTTCTTT | CAWSAPGLWTEAFF | - | - | TRBJ1-1 | TRBV30
TGTGCCAGCAGCCCCTTTAAAGGAGGGCCCAATGAGCAGTTCTTC | CASSPFKGGPNEQFF | - | - | TRBJ2-1 | TRBV7-8
TGTGCCAGCAGTTTGGGGTATGGTCAGCCCCAGCATTTT | CASSLGYGQPQHF | - | - | TRBJ1-5 | TRBV28
TGTGCCAGCAGCCTAGACTTGGCCAAAAGCGGCTATGGCTACACCTTC | CASSLDLAKSGYGYTF | - | - | TRBJ1-2 | TRBV16
TGTGCCAGCAGCCAGACAAACGGGGGGAACTATGGCTACACCTTC | CASSQTNGGNYGYTF | - | - | TRBJ1-2 | TRBV28
TGTGCCAGCAGTTACGTGCAGGGCAGCACAGATACGCAGTATTTT | CASSYVQGSTDTQYF | - | - | TRBJ2-3 | TRBV6-6
TGTGCCACCAGCGTTGGGCCTAATGAAAAACTGTTTTTT | CATSVGPNEKLFF | once | - | TRBJ1-4 | TRBV15
TGTGCCAGCAGTGGCTTATACGAGCAGTACTTC | CASSGLYEQYF | - | - | TRBJ2-7 | TRBV2
TGTGCCAGCAGCAAACTAGCGGGGCCTACCGGGGAGCTGTTTTTT | CASSKLAGPTGELFF | - | TRBD2 | TRBJ2-2 | TRBV25-1
TGCGCCAGCAGTGAGAATTGGGACAGGGGCAATGAGCAGTTCTTC | CASSENWDRGNEQFF | once | TRBD1 | TRBJ2-1 | TRBV10-2
TGTGCCAGCAGCCGAAGACTGGAGAGCACAGATACGCAGTATTTT | CASSRRLESTDTQYF | - | - | TRBJ2-3 | TRBV5-5
TGTGCCAGCAGGCTCGGCCCTAACTATGGCTACACCTTC | CASRLGPNYGYTF | - | - | TRBJ1-2 | TRBV28
TGTGCCGGAAGTAGGGACCTTAGCAATCAGCCCCAGCATTTT | CAGSRDLSNQPQHF | once | - | TRBJ1-5 | TRBV28
TGCGCCAGCTCCTCTTCCCGGGACAGGGACACCGGGGAGCTGTTTTTT | CASSSSRDRDTGELFF | once | TRBD1 | TRBJ2-2 | TRBV4-1
TGCAGCGTTGAGGCCGGACTAGCGTTCGGCAATGAGCAGTTCTTC | CSVEAGLAFGNEQFF | - | TRBD2 | TRBJ2-1 | TRBV29-1
TGTGCCAGCAGCCCCATCGGGCTCTCCTACGAGCAGTACTTC | CASSPIGLSYEQYF | - | - | TRBJ2-7 | TRBV7-9
TGTGCCACCAGCAGAGATCCCTACACAGTGGCGAATCAGCCCCAGCATTTT | CATSRDPYTVANQPQHF | - | - | TRBJ1-5 | TRBV15
TGTGCCAGCAGCTTAGACACACCCGGGACCGAGCAGTACTTC | CASSLDTPGTEQYF | - | - | TRBJ2-7 | TRBV7-8